Listed below are T cell receptor beta chains from one sample, sequenced in a study of beta chain features in type 1 diabetes. Some clones are missing from TCRdb's copy, which holds only in-frame ones; the method was immunoSEQ multiplex PCR. The table shows 450,000 to 600,000 clones, with approximately 30% occurring only once. The specimen sequenced was naive CD4+ T cells from blood. These receptors all come from a man younger than 35 in good health. The CDR3 runs from the conserved cysteine through the conserved F or W. Each record gives: CDR3 DNA, CDR3 protein, J gene, clone size, V gene, D gene, CDR3 length. A D gene is named only where the DNA matches it firmly. The size field is filled for only some rows; it gives once, few, many or a size class.

TGTGCCGGCACCGGGACTAGCGGGATGTGGGGCACAGATACGCAGTATTTT	CAGTGTSGMWGTDTQYF	TRBJ2-3	few	TRBV2	TRBD2	17
TGTGCCAGCAGTGGGCGACAGGGATACAATGAGCAGTTCTTC	CASSGRQGYNEQFF	TRBJ2-1	NA	TRBV27	TRBD1	14
TGCGCCAGCAGCCAAGAGTTCCTCCTCTACGAGCAGTACTTC	CASSQEFLLYEQYF	TRBJ2-7	NA	TRBV4-1	NA	14
TGTGCCAGCAGCCCGGGACTGTTCCAAGAGACCCAGTACTTC	CASSPGLFQETQYF	TRBJ2-5	NA	TRBV16	NA	14
TGTGCCAGCAGCGTAGGGGCAGCGGGAGAGGCGGAGACCCAGTACTTC	CASSVGAAGEAETQYF	TRBJ2-5	NA	TRBV9	TRBD2	16
TGCGCCAGCAGCGGACAGACTAGCGACTCCTACAATGAGCAGTTCTTC	CASSGQTSDSYNEQFF	TRBJ2-1	few	TRBV5-1	TRBD2	16
TGTGCCAGCAGCTTAGAGACCGGGGAGCTGTTTTTT	CASSLETGELFF	TRBJ2-2	few	TRBV7-9	NA	12
TGTGCCAGCAGCTTGGAAGGGGTCTATGGCTACACCTTC	CASSLEGVYGYTF	TRBJ1-2	few	TRBV5-4	NA	13
TGTGCCAGCTCAGTCAAATGGGTCGACAATGAGCAGTTCTTC	CASSVKWVDNEQFF	TRBJ2-1	NA	TRBV2	NA	14
TGTGCCATCAGCGAACAGGGGGACAACTCCTACGAGCAGTACTTC	CAISEQGDNSYEQYF	TRBJ2-7	NA	TRBV10-3	TRBD1	15
TGTGCCTGGAGTAGACCACCCGGAGAGACCCAGTACTTC	CAWSRPPGETQYF	TRBJ2-5	NA	TRBV30	NA	13
TGTGCCAGCAGCTTTAAATCGCGCGTAGAGACCCAGTACTTC	CASSFKSRVETQYF	TRBJ2-5	NA	TRBV7-2	NA	14
TGCGCCAGCAGCCAAGAGGCGGGACAGGGGACCTACGAGCAGTACTTC	CASSQEAGQGTYEQYF	TRBJ2-7	few	TRBV4-3	TRBD1	16
TGTGCTAGTGGGGGATTCAATGAGCAGTTCTTC	CASGGFNEQFF	TRBJ2-1	few	TRBV12-5	NA	11
TGTGCAGGCGGGGCTACTCCTAGCACAGATACGCAGTATTTT	CAGGATPSTDTQYF	TRBJ2-3	NA	TRBV11-2	NA	14
TGTGCCAGCAGCCCGATGGGTGGCGGGAGGCTTACCGAGCAGTACTTC	CASSPMGGGRLTEQYF	TRBJ2-7	NA	TRBV7-2	TRBD2	16
TGTGCCTGGAGTGTACAAGAACTAGCGGCTAGCACAGATACGCAGTATTTT	CAWSVQELAASTDTQYF	TRBJ2-3	NA	TRBV30	TRBD2	17
TGTGCCTGGACCCTGCGAACAGGGGCCTACGAGCAGTACTTC	CAWTLRTGAYEQYF	TRBJ2-7	NA	TRBV30	TRBD1	14
TGTGCCTGGAGTGTGGGAGGGGCCTACGAGCAGTACTTC	CAWSVGGAYEQYF	TRBJ2-7	NA	TRBV30	TRBD2	13
TGCGCCAGCAGCGGACCCGGGACTAGCCTAACAGATACGCAGTATTTT	CASSGPGTSLTDTQYF	TRBJ2-3	NA	TRBV4-3	TRBD2	16
TGTGCCAGCAGTGAAGCCCAGGGGGCGAGGGCTGAAGCTTTCTTT	CASSEAQGARAEAFF	TRBJ1-1	few	TRBV6-1	TRBD1	15
TGTGCCAGCAAAGCGGGGGTAACTAGCACAGATACGCAGTATTTT	CASKAGVTSTDTQYF	TRBJ2-3	NA	TRBV25-1	TRBD2	15
TGTGCCTGGAGTTGGGGACAGGTCGGTGGCTACACCTTC	CAWSWGQVGGYTF	TRBJ1-2	NA	TRBV30	TRBD1	13
TGCAGCGTTGAAGTGGGCGGACCGGGTACGCCCCAGCATTTT	CSVEVGGPGTPQHF	TRBJ1-5	NA	TRBV29-1	NA	14
TGCGCCAGCAGCTTGGCCGGGACAGGGTATAATGAGCAGTTCTTC	CASSLAGTGYNEQFF	TRBJ2-1	once	TRBV5-1	TRBD1	15
TGCAGCGCCAACACAGCCGACTCCTACGAGCAGTACTTC	CSANTADSYEQYF	TRBJ2-7	few	TRBV29-1	NA	13
TGTGCCAGCAGCTGGGCCGGGCAAGAGACCCAGTACTTC	CASSWAGQETQYF	TRBJ2-5	NA	TRBV7-9	NA	13
TGTGCCAGCAGATATAGTCAGTCGCGGAATACGCAGTATTTT	CASRYSQSRNTQYF	TRBJ2-3	NA	TRBV5-4	NA	14
TGCAGTGGCCCGAGGGGGTACGAGCAGTACTTC	CSGPRGYEQYF	TRBJ2-7	few	TRBV20-1	NA	11
TGTGCCAGCAGTCAATTCCGGGGCAGGGCGTACGAGCAGTACTTC	CASSQFRGRAYEQYF	TRBJ2-7	NA	TRBV7-9	NA	15
TGTGCCAGCAGCCAAGTCCGCGCGGGCTCCTACGAGCAGTACTTC	CASSQVRAGSYEQYF	TRBJ2-7	NA	TRBV4-2	NA	15
TGTGCCAGCAGCTTAAGAACTAGCGGGAGAGTTTACAATGAGCAGTTCTTC	CASSLRTSGRVYNEQFF	TRBJ2-1	few	TRBV7-2	TRBD2	17
TGTGCCAGCAGCCCTAAATGGGTAGCGGGTAGCTCCTACAATGAGCAGTTCTTC	CASSPKWVAGSSYNEQFF	TRBJ2-1	few	TRBV7-9	TRBD2	18
TGTGCCACCAGCAGCCGCAGCACAGATACGCAGTATTTT	CATSSRSTDTQYF	TRBJ2-3	few	TRBV15	NA	13
TGTGCCAGCAGCGTCGCAGATACGCAGTATTTT	CASSVADTQYF	TRBJ2-3	few	TRBV9	NA	11
TGTGCCAGCAGCGTCACCGGACATACCAATCAGCCCCAGCATTTT	CASSVTGHTNQPQHF	TRBJ1-5	NA	TRBV9	NA	15
TGCGCCAGCAGCCCTCGTCTCCCACGGGTGGAGCAGTTCTTC	CASSPRLPRVEQFF	TRBJ2-1	NA	TRBV5-1	NA	14
TGTGCCTGGAGCGCCTCCGGACGGCCGGACTACGAGCAGTACTTC	CAWSASGRPDYEQYF	TRBJ2-7	few	TRBV30	NA	15
TGTGCCACCAGCAGAGCGCCAGTAGATACGCAGTATTTT	CATSRAPVDTQYF	TRBJ2-3	NA	TRBV15	NA	13
TGTGCCAGCAGCTTCGGGCGGGTCGGGGAGCAGTACTTC	CASSFGRVGEQYF	TRBJ2-7	NA	TRBV5-6	NA	13
TGTGCCAGCAGCTTATTAGCGGGGAAATACAATGAGCAGTTCTTC	CASSLLAGKYNEQFF	TRBJ2-1	NA	TRBV13	TRBD2	15
TGTGCCACCAGCAGGGTGAACTCCCCGAAGAATGAGCAGTTCTTC	CATSRVNSPKNEQFF	TRBJ2-1	NA	TRBV15	NA	15
TGTGCCAGCAGCGTAGTGGGACTAGCGGGAGGGCCTGTTACGCAGTATTTT	CASSVVGLAGGPVTQYF	TRBJ2-3	few	TRBV9	TRBD2	17
TGTGCCAGCAGCTTCCGGACTAGCGGAGACAATGAGCAGTTCTTC	CASSFRTSGDNEQFF	TRBJ2-1	NA	TRBV7-9	TRBD2	15
TGCGCCAGCAGCTCAGGTCCTCAAGAGACCCAGTACTTC	CASSSGPQETQYF	TRBJ2-5	NA	TRBV5-1	NA	13
TGCGCCAGCAGCCAAGATGTTCGGGGGACACATAATCAGCCCCAGCATTTT	CASSQDVRGTHNQPQHF	TRBJ1-5	NA	TRBV4-3	NA	17
TGTGCCAGCAGCCAAAACTATGGCTACACCTTC	CASSQNYGYTF	TRBJ1-2	NA	TRBV2	NA	11
TGCGCCAGCAGCCAGCGGGAGACCCACGAGCAGTACTTC	CASSQRETHEQYF	TRBJ2-7	few	TRBV4-3	TRBD2	13